Below, 19 T cell receptor beta chains from the same sample are listed, as sequenced in a study of metastatic and nonmetastatic thyroid tumors. Patients underwent thyroid surgery, and none had received any treatment before it. TCRdb ran MiXCR on the PCR reads. Of around 26,000 clones detected, 20% to 25% appear once; the ten largest clones hold about 4%. Sequenced material: adjacent normal tissue. The origin of the receptors is a female donor with papillary thyroid cancer or a benign thyroid nodule (not recorded which). Some clones in this sample may be carry-over from other donors' samples.

This clone came up many times. CDR3 DNA sequence: TGTGCCAGCAGCTTGGGGGGACTAGCGGGGTTCTACGAGCAGTACTTC. It translates to CASSLGGLAGFYEQYF. The V call is TRBV5-4, the J call TRBJ2-7; 13 bases match TRBD2. This CDR3 is 16 amino acids long. Germline CDR1 reads SGHNT; CDR2 reads YYREEE (reference sequence). Trimming cost V 0 bases and J 3 bases; bases outside gene matches: 3.

The V call is TRBV6-5, the J call TRBJ2-7; D gene unclear. The CDR3 is made up of 14 amino acids. Germline CDR1 and CDR2: MNHEY and SVGAGI. Deletions cut 0 bases from V and 13 bases from J, with 19 bases between. The CDR3 sequence: CASSYSGSLAERYF. CDR3 DNA sequence: TGTGCCAGCAGTTACTCAGGCTCTCTGGCAGAGAGATACTTC.

In DNA, the CDR3 is TGCAGTGCCCATTCCGGGACAGGGGCTGGCGAGCAGTACTTC. This gives the protein CSAHSGTGAGEQYF. The chain recombines TRBV20-1 with TRBJ2-7; TRBD1 matches 10 bases. The CDR3 is made up of 14 amino acids. CDR1 is DFQATT, CDR2 SNEGSKA, per germline (reference sequence). The junction had 11 bases not matched to a gene; V was cut back by 6 bases and J by 6 bases.

In its sample, this clone was seen many times. The rearrangement joins TRBV15 to TRBJ1-4, with 7 nucleotides matching TRBD1. J gave up 8 bases and V 2 bases, and 11 bases lay outside the gene matches. Per germline, CDR1 LNHNV and CDR2 YYDKDF (reference sequence). The length of the CDR3 is 16 residues. The CDR3 spells CATSRNRGRDGEKLFF. The CDR3 nucleotides are TGTGCCACCAGCAGAAACAGGGGCCGGGACGGCGAAAAACTGTTTTTT.

This clone has ten or more counts. The chain uses TRBV4-2 and TRBJ2-2; 7 positions match TRBD2. Germline values: CDR1 LGHNA, CDR2 YNFKEQ. The CDR3 extends over 14 amino acids. The V gene end was trimmed by 0 bases and the J gene end by 6 bases; junction bases not matched to a gene: 1. The chain's CDR3 is CASSQDGGAGELFF. The CDR3 coding sequence is TGTGCCAGCAGCCAAGATGGGGGGGCCGGGGAGCTGTTTTTT.

This chain connects TRBV6-2 or TRBV6-3 to TRBJ2-5; 8 positions agree with TRBD2. Germline V CDR1 and CDR2: MNHEY, SVGEGT. The junction had 4 bases not matched to a gene; V was cut back by 7 bases and J by 9 bases. CDR3 length equals 11 residues. This chain's CDR3 is CASTRGGPQYF. Written as DNA, the CDR3 is TGTGCCAGCACCCGGGGGGGGCCCCAGTACTTC.

Ten or more counts support this clone. The rearrangement links TRBV11-3 to TRBJ2-3, with 14 bases fitting TRBD2. Germline trimming cut 2 bases from V and 4 bases from J; bases unmatched to any gene: 8. The CDR3 is 18 amino acids. CDR1 SGHNT and CDR2 YENEEA come from the germline V gene. CDR3: CASSLLGTSGSPADTQYF. The DNA for the CDR3 is TGTGCCAGCAGCTTACTAGGGACTAGCGGGAGCCCAGCAGATACGCAGTATTTT.

This clone was counted at least ten times. The CDR3 sequence: CASSPRGGAGMNTEAFF. In DNA, the CDR3 is TGTGCCAGCAGCCCTAGAGGGGGCGCGGGGATGAACACTGAAGCTTTCTTT. This chain connects TRBV7-2 to TRBJ1-1; 7 nucleotides match TRBD1. The CDR3 runs to 17 residues. Losses at the gene ends were 5 bases for V and 0 bases for J; bases not matched to a gene: 12. Per the germline V gene, CDR1 is SGHTA and CDR2 is FQGNSA.

This clone occurred a few times. The V and J genes are TRBV6-2 or TRBV6-3 and TRBJ2-7; TRBD1 is a possible D gene (6 bases). Germline loops: CDR1 MNHEY, CDR2 SVGEGT. The CDR3 is 16 residues long. Trimming left V 2 bases short and J 5 bases short, with 19 bases between. The CDR3 protein is CASSYTLRDTSNEQYF. In nucleotides, the CDR3 is TGTGCCAGCAGTTACACACTCCGGGACACGTCTAACGAGCAGTACTTC.

The gene calls are TRBV20-1 and TRBJ1-6; D perhaps matches TRBD1 (5 bases). V gave up 3 bases and J gave up 5 bases, with 14 bases separating them. The CDR3 totals 15 residues. Germline CDR1 and CDR2: DFQATT and SNEGSKA (reference sequence). CDR3 DNA: TGCAGTGCTAGGGGAGGGGCCGAGAATAATTCACCCCTCCACTTT. Translation gives CSARGGAENNSPLHF.

This clone was seen a handful of times. The chain recombines TRBV28 with TRBJ1-2, with 10 bases identical to TRBD1. The CDR3 has 16 residues. With 5 bases clipped from V and 4 bases from J, the junction kept 10 bases outside the gene matches. Germline CDR1 reads MDHEN; CDR2 reads SYDVKM. The CDR3 DNA follows: TGTGCCAGCAGTCCCGGACAGGGGGGATTTCGCTATGGCTACACCTTC. It yields the protein CASSPGQGGFRYGYTF.

Here the CDR3 DNA reads TGTGCCATCAGCCGCGTGACAGGGTTATACGAGCAGTACTTC. Translation: CAISRVTGLYEQYF. The V and J genes are TRBV10-3 and TRBJ2-7; 7 bases fit TRBD1. The V gene's germline CDR1 is ENHRY and CDR2 SYGVKD. V shed 6 bases and J 4 bases; nucleotides not matched to a gene: 9. The length of the CDR3 is 14 residues.

This clone was detected many times. The CDR3 region has the DNA TGCGCCAGCAGCCTATCATCAAACACCGGGGAGCTGTTTTTT. This gives the protein CASSLSSNTGELFF. This rearrangement joins TRBV5-1 to TRBJ2-2; D unresolved. Looked up from germline, CDR1 is SGHRS and CDR2 is YFSETQ. V was cut by 4 bases and J by 2 bases, with 9 bases left in between. CDR3 length: 14 amino acids. Supplemented by reference TRBV5-1 and TRBJ2-2, the full variable domain reads KAGVTQTPRYLIKTRGQQVTLSCSPISGHRSVSWYQQTPGQGLQFLFEYFSETQRNKGNFPGRFSGRQFSNSRSEMNVSTLELGDSALYLCASSLSSNTGELFFGEGSRLTVL.

A few counts support this clone. This may arise from a read error, as a much more abundant clone is one base away. The rearrangement uses TRBV15 and TRBJ2-4; weak D call: TRBD1 (5 bases). Germline CDR1 reads LNHNV; CDR2 reads YYDKDF (reference sequence). CDR3 length equals 16 residues. Trimming took off 0 bases at V and 3 bases at J, with 12 bases between the two ends. As DNA, the CDR3 is TGTGCCACCAGCAGAGATCAAGGGGTAGACAAAAACATTCAGTACTTC. Its protein is CATSRDQGVDKNIQYF.

Comments on this clone: One end of the junction does not line up with germline, which may come from a read error. In the same sample, other DNA sequences code for this CDR3. V gene TRBV28 combines with J gene TRBJ1-5; D is undetermined. The CDR3 extends over 20 amino acids. In germline, CDR1 is MDHEN, CDR2 SYDVKM. The CDR3 spells CASSFSNRGTGRVRHQPQHF. DNA for the CDR3: TGTGCCAGCAGTTTCTCGAACCGAGGCACTGGGCGCGTGAGGCATCAGCCTCAGCATTTT. The full variable domain, rest sourced from reference TRBV28 and TRBJ1-5, is DVKVTQSSRYLVKRTGEKVFLECVQDMDHENMFWYRQDPGLGLRLIYFSYDVKMKEKGDIPEGYSVSREKKERFSLILESASTNQTSMYLCASSFSNRGTGRVRHQPQHFGDGTRLSIL.

There are many counts of this clone. The chain is built from TRBV27 and TRBJ2-2; tentatively, D is TRBD1 (6 bases). This CDR3 spans 17 amino acids. CDR1 MNHEY and CDR2 SMNVEV come from the germline V gene (reference sequence). V lost 5 bases, J lost 1 base, and 17 bases lay in between. The DNA for the CDR3 is TGTGCCAGCAGTGCCCGTGACCGGGGACAGAACACCGGGGAGCTGTTTTTT. Translation: CASSARDRGQNTGELFF.

This chain joins TRBV4-1 and TRBJ1-6; D gene ambiguous. The germline CDR1 and CDR2 sequences are MGHRA and YSYEKL. Trimming removed 3 bases at V and 7 bases at J, with 13 bases between. The CDR3 is made up of 15 amino acids. This CDR3 is CASSHTLAVNSPLHF. CDR3 bases: TGCGCCAGCAGCCATACGCTGGCCGTCAATTCACCCCTCCACTTT.

This clone was seen more than once but under ten times. The J gene is TRBJ1-1, the V gene TRBV6-2 or TRBV6-3, with D unresolved. Looked up from germline, CDR1 is MNHEY and CDR2 is SVGEGT. Trimming cost V 10 bases and J 3 bases, with 15 bases left between them. The length of the CDR3 is 13 residues. The CDR3 loop is CATTNRKDTEAFF. The CDR3 DNA is TGTGCCACCACGAACCGTAAGGACACTGAAGCTTTCTTT.

This clone was seen a handful of times. The chain couples TRBV6-1 to TRBJ2-1; TRBD1 agrees at 9 bases. CDR3 length equals 16 residues. Germline-derived CDR1 and CDR2 are MNHNS and SASEGT. J was trimmed by 4 bases and V by 4 bases; bases with no gene match: 8. The CDR3: CASSGLGTGIYNEQFF. The CDR3, as DNA: TGTGCCAGCAGTGGGTTGGGGACAGGGATATACAATGAGCAGTTCTTC.